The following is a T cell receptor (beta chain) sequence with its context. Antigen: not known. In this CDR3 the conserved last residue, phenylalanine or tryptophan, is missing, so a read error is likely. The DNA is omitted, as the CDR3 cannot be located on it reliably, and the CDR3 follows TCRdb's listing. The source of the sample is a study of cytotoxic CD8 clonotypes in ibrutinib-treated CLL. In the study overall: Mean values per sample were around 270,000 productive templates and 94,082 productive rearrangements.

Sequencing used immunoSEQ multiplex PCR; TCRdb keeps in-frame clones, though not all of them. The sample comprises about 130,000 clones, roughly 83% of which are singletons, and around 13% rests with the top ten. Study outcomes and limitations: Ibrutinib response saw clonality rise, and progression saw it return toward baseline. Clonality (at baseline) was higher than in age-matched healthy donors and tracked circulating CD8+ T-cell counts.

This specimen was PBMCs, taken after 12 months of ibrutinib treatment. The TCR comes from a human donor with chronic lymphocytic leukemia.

The CDR3 here is CSAPSRQGSPI. The rearrangement links TRBV20-1 to TRBJ1-1; the D segment call TRBD1 is taken from the table without a DNA check. The germline CDR1 and CDR2 sequences are DFQATT and SNEGSKA (reference sequence). From its first to its last residue, the CDR3 has 11 amino acids.